The source of this T cell receptor beta chain is a study of ipilimumab plus nivolumab after autologous stem cell transplantation. J gave up 4 bases and V 2 bases, and 13 bases lay outside the gene matches. CDR1 is LNHDA and CDR2 is SQIVND in the germline V gene (reference sequence). This CDR3 is 18 amino acids long. TCRdb keeps only in-frame clones here, not all; method: immunoSEQ multiplex PCR. Found here are roughly 15,000 clones, approximately 80% of them singletons; the top ten hold roughly 10%. The sample consisted of PBMCs, taken in a trial of ipilimumab plus nivolumab as post-transplant consolidation. This clonotype was obtained from a male donor with diffuse large B-cell lymphoma. The genes are TRBV19 and TRBJ1-5, with 8 nucleotides matching TRBD1. For the CDR3, the DNA is TGTGCCAGTAGTATACCACAAAAGGGCGGGACAGGTAATCAGCCCCAGCATTTT. It specifies CASSIPQKGGTGNQPQHF.